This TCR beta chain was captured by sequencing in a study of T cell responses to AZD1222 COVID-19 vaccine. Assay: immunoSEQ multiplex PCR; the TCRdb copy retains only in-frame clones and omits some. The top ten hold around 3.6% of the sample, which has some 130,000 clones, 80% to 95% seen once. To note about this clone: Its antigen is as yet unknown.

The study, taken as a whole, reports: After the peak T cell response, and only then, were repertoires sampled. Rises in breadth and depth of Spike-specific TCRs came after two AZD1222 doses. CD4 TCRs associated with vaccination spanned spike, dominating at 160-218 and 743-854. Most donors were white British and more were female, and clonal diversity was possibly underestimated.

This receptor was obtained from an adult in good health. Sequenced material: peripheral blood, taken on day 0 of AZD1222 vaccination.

This CDR3 is CASSPGGEPNTGELFF. CDR3 bases: TGTGCCAGCAGCCCCGGGGGGGAACCGAACACCGGGGAGCTGTTTTTT. This chain uses TRBV3-1 (or the pseudogene TRBV3-2) with TRBJ2-2; TRBD2 agrees at 8 bases. V shed 4 bases and J 0 bases; nucleotides not matched to a gene: 4. The CDR3 sequence is 16 residues long. In germline, CDR1 is LGHDT, CDR2 YNNKEL (reference sequence).